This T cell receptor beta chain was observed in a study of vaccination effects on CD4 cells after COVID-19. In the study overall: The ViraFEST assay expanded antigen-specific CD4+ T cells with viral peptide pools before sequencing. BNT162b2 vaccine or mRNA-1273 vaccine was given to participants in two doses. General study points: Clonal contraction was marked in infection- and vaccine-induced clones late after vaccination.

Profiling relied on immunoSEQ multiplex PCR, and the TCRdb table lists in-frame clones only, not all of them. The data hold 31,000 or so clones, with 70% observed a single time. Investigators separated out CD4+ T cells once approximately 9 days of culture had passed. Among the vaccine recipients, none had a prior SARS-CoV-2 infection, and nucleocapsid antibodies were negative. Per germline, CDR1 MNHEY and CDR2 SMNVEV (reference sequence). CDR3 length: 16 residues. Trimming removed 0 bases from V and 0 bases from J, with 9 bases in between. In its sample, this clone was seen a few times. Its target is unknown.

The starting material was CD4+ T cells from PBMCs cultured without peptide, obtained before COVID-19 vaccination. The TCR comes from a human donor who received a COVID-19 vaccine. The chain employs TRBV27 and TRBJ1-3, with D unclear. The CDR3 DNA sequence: TGTGCCAGCAGTTTATCGAGGCAGCTCTCTGGAAACACCATATATTTT. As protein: CASSLSRQLSGNTIYF.